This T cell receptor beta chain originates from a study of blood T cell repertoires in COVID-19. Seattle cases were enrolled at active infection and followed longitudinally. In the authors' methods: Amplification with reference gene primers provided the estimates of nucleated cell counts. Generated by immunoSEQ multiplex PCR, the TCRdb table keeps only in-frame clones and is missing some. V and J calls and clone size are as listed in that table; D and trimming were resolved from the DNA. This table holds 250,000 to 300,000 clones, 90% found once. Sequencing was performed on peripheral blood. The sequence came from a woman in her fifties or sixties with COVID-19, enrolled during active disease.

The CDR3: CASSYGRGSNQPQHF. CDR3 DNA: TGTGCCAGCAGTTACGGGCGGGGGAGCAATCAGCCCCAGCATTTT. The chain joins TRBV6-5 to TRBJ1-5; D is perhaps TRBD1 (5 bases). The CDR3 consists of 15 residues. Germline V lookup: CDR1 MNHEY, CDR2 SVGAGI. V was trimmed by 2 bases and J by 1 base, leaving 9 bases between them.